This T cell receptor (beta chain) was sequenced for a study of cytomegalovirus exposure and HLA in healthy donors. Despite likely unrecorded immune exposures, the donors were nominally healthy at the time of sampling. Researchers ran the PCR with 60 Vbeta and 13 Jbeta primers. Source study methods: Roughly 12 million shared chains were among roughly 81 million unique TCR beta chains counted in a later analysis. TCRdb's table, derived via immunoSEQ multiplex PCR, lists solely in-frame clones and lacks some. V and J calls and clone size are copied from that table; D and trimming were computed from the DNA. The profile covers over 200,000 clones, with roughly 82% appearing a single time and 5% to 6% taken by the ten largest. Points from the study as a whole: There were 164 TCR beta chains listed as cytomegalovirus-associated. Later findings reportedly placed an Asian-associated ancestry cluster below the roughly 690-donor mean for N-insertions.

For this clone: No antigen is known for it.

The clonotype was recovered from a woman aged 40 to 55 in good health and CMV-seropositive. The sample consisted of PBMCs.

The CDR3 bases are TGTGCCAGCAGTTACGACAGAAGGAATGAAAAACTGTTTTTT. Protein sequence: CASSYDRRNEKLFF. The chain joins TRBV6-6 to TRBJ1-4; D is possibly TRBD1 (5 bases). V was pared by 2 bases and J by 5 bases, with 9 bases between. Germline V gene data show CDR1 as MNHNY and CDR2 as SVGAGI (reference sequence). This CDR3 is 14 amino acids long.